This is a list of T cell receptor beta chains from one sample in a study of response to subunit inactivated influenza vaccine. Each CDR3 protein is one row after TCRdb ran MiXCR on the RT-PCR reads. This sample has 150,000 to 200,000 distinct CDR3 sequences; around a tenth occur once, and the top ten carry approximately 35%. The sequencing here drew on CD8+ T cells sorted from PBMCs, taken less than 30 months after vaccination. The receptors stem from a man aged 45-69 years who received an inactivated influenza vaccine. Each CDR3 is given with its conserved first and last residue. D genes are given only for firm matches. Expanded clones get a size class; other rows say once, few or many, or leave the size out.

v_call	j_call	d_call	clone_size	cdr3_nt	cdr3_aa
TRBV27	TRBJ2-5	-	few	TGTGCCAGCAGTTTTGTATCCAGTGAAGAGACCCAGTACTTC	CASSFVSSEETQYF
TRBV20-1	TRBJ2-1	TRBD2	few	TGCAGTGCTAGACCGACTAGCGGGACCTCCTACAATGAGCAGTTCTTC	CSARPTSGTSYNEQFF
TRBV28	TRBJ2-3	-	few	TGTGCCAGCAAGACAGGACGGACCCCCCATACGCAGTATTTT	CASKTGRTPHTQYF
TRBV27	TRBJ2-7	-	few	TGTGCCAGCAGTTTATACCCAGAGGGCCCGGGCGAGCAGTACTTC	CASSLYPEGPGEQYF
TRBV7-6	TRBJ2-7	-	-	TGTGCCAGCAGCTTCGGGGACCACTCCTACGAGCAGTACTTC	CASSFGDHSYEQYF
TRBV4-1	TRBJ2-1	TRBD2	many	TGCGCCAGCAGCCTAGTAGCGGGGGGGTATGATGAGCAGTTCTTC	CASSLVAGGYDEQFF
TRBV20-1	TRBJ2-1	TRBD1	-	TGCAGTGCTAGTGGGACAGCACTCTACAATGAGCAGTTCTTC	CSASGTALYNEQFF
TRBV7-9	TRBJ1-1	-	-	TGTGCCAGCAGCCTCGGTCCCACTCAAGCTTTCTTT	CASSLGPTQAFF
TRBV5-6	TRBJ2-4	-	-	TGTGCCAGCAGACAGTCGGTGGGGCTGGGAGACATTCAGTACTTC	CASRQSVGLGDIQYF
TRBV3-1	TRBJ1-2	-	few	TGTGCCAGCAGCCAAGTGTCAGGCGCTAACTATGGCTACACCTTC	CASSQVSGANYGYTF
TRBV27	TRBJ1-2	TRBD1	many	TGTGCCAGCAGTTTAACAGGGGGCAACTATGGCTACACCTTC	CASSLTGGNYGYTF
TRBV21-1	TRBJ2-3	-	few	TGTGCCAGCAGCATCCGGGACAGAGTTACAGATACGCAGTATTTT	CASSIRDRVTDTQYF
TRBV7-2	TRBJ2-7	TRBD2	few	TGTGCCAGCGGCCGGGGGACTATCGAGCAGTACTTC	CASGRGTIEQYF
TRBV10-3	TRBJ2-7	TRBD2	-	TGTGCCATCAGTGATGGAACTAGCGGGAGGGCTTGGAACGAGCAGTACTTC	CAISDGTSGRAWNEQYF
TRBV24-1	TRBJ2-3	-	few	TGTGCCACCAGTATCGGCCCCCAGGATACGCAGTATTTT	CATSIGPQDTQYF
TRBV7-2	TRBJ2-1	TRBD2	few	TGTGCCAGCAGCTTAGTGAGCGGGAGGGCTTTCGATGAGCAGTTCTTC	CASSLVSGRAFDEQFF
TRBV27	TRBJ1-5	TRBD1	few	TGTGCCAGCAGTTCCGGACAGGTTAGGGAGGGGTATCAGCCCCAGCATTTT	CASSSGQVREGYQPQHF
TRBV6-5	TRBJ1-1	-	many	TGTGCCAGCAGTTCCCCGGGACGGCTTGAAGCTTTCTTT	CASSSPGRLEAFF
TRBV10-3	TRBJ1-2	TRBD1	many	TGTGCCATCAGGGGGACAGATAACTATGGCTACACCTTC	CAIRGTDNYGYTF
TRBV9	TRBJ2-3	TRBD2	-	TGTGCCAGCAGCCCCCGACTAGCGGGAACCACAGATACGCAGTATTTT	CASSPRLAGTTDTQYF
TRBV20-1	TRBJ2-7	-	-	TGCAGTGCTAGGACTGCCGGTCCCTACGAGCAGTACTTC	CSARTAGPYEQYF
TRBV7-9	TRBJ2-5	TRBD1	-	TGTGCCAGCAGCTTAGGGGGACAGCCCGAAGAGCCCCAGTACTTC	CASSLGGQPEEPQYF
TRBV6-1	TRBJ2-7	TRBD2	-	TGTGCCGGCGAGTCTTCTAGCGGCACCTACGAGCAGTACTTC	CAGESSSGTYEQYF
TRBV2	TRBJ2-7	TRBD2	few	TGTGCCAGCAGTGAAACCCGAACTAGCGGGAGAGAGAAGCAGTACTTC	CASSETRTSGREKQYF
TRBV7-9	TRBJ2-5	TRBD2	-	TGTGCCAGCAGCTCCGGACTAGCGAAAGAGACCCAGTACTTC	CASSSGLAKETQYF
TRBV7-2	TRBJ1-2	-	-	TGTGCCAGCAGCTTAGCCTACATTAACACAGGGAGCTATGGCTACACCTTC	CASSLAYINTGSYGYTF
TRBV6-1	TRBJ2-4	TRBD2	-	TGTGCCAGCAGACCACTAGCGGGGTCCGACAAAAACATTCAGTACTTC	CASRPLAGSDKNIQYF
TRBV6-1	TRBJ1-1	-	few	TGTGCCAGCAGTGAAATTATAGTGTCGGAATTGAACACTGAAGCTTTCTTT	CASSEIIVSELNTEAFF
TRBV20-1	TRBJ2-1	-	-	TGCAGTGCTAGTCGTGGCTCCTACAATGAGCAGTTCTTC	CSASRGSYNEQFF
TRBV25-1	TRBJ1-1	-	few	TGTGCCAGCATTCTCCCGGGACCGGAGAACACTGAAGCTTTCTTT	CASILPGPENTEAFF
TRBV6-1	TRBJ2-5	TRBD2	-	TGTGCCAGCAGCCTACGGACTAGCGGGAGCCCGTACCAAGAGACCCAGTACTTC	CASSLRTSGSPYQETQYF
TRBV4-1	TRBJ1-1	-	many	TGCGCCAGCAGCGAACGCCGGACAACCGAAGCTTTCTTT	CASSERRTTEAFF
TRBV28	TRBJ2-1	-	many	TGTGCCAGCAGTTTACAGGTATGGGGAGGCAATGAGCAGTTCTTC	CASSLQVWGGNEQFF
TRBV29-1	TRBJ1-4	-	-	TGCAGCGTTGCGGGACCTACAGGGACACTGTTTTTT	CSVAGPTGTLFF
TRBV7-9	TRBJ2-5	TRBD1	-	TGTGCCAGCAGCTTGGGGACCAAGACAGGGGAGTGGACCCAGTACTTC	CASSLGTKTGEWTQYF
TRBV7-2	TRBJ2-7	TRBD2	many	TGTGCCAGCAGCTTAGGACTAGCGGGAGTATCATACGAGCAGTACTTC	CASSLGLAGVSYEQYF
TRBV28	TRBJ2-5	-	-	TGTGCCAGCAGTTTTGACAGGGAGGGGGAGACCCAGTACTTC	CASSFDREGETQYF
TRBV29-1	TRBJ1-2	-	many	TGCAGCGTCCCAAGGCAGGGTATTCTGGATGGCTACACCTTC	CSVPRQGILDGYTF
TRBV28	TRBJ2-1	TRBD2	few	TGTGCCAGCAGTTTGACTAGCAAGGGGCTTGAGCAGTTCTTC	CASSLTSKGLEQFF
TRBV25-1	TRBJ2-2	TRBD1	-	TGTGCCAGCAGTGGGGACAGGGTATACGGGGAGCTGTTTTTT	CASSGDRVYGELFF
TRBV7-8	TRBJ1-5	-	few	TGTGCCAGCAGCCCCTGGGAGAGCCACACCAATCAGCCCCAGCATTTT	CASSPWESHTNQPQHF
TRBV12-3/TRBV12-4	TRBJ1-2	-	few	TGTGCCAGCAGTTTGCAGGGAGTTGGCTACACCTTC	CASSLQGVGYTF
TRBV27	TRBJ2-1	-	few	TGTGCCAGCAGTTTGGGGGCAATAGCCTCCGGGGAGCAGTTCTTC	CASSLGAIASGEQFF
TRBV6-2/TRBV6-3	TRBJ2-1	TRBD2	-	TGTGCCTGCCTTTTGGGACAGGGAGCTAGCGGGGGGGCCGGTGGCTACTACAATGAGCAGTTCTTC	CACLLGQGASGGAGGYYNEQFF
TRBV5-6	TRBJ2-7	TRBD1	-	TGTGCCAGCAGCTCAGTCGGTATGTTGACAGGGGTCATCTACGAGCAGTACTTC	CASSSVGMLTGVIYEQYF
TRBV11-2	TRBJ2-7	-	-	TGTGCCAGCAGCTTAGGGCGGGGCGCCTACGAGCAGTACTTC	CASSLGRGAYEQYF
TRBV3-1	TRBJ2-5	TRBD1	few	TGTGCCAGCAGCCAAGATATGACAGGGACAGAGACCCAGTACTTC	CASSQDMTGTETQYF
TRBV12-3/TRBV12-4	TRBJ2-4	-	-	TGTGCCAGCGGGCGGGTTTACAACATTCAGTACTTC	CASGRVYNIQYF
TRBV7-3	TRBJ2-2	TRBD1	few	TGTGCCAGCAGCAACAGGGGGTCGAACACCGGGGAGCTGTTTTTT	CASSNRGSNTGELFF